This TCR beta chain emerged from a study of T-cell reconstitution after alpha-beta-depleted transplantation in children. In germline, CDR1 is SGHTA, CDR2 FQGNSA. The V end lost 1 base, the J end lost 7 bases, and 11 bases lay between the germline ends. The CDR3 runs 13 residues. This sample's TCRbeta library carried unique molecular identifier barcodes. TCRdb re-analysed the PCR reads in MiXCR, keeping a single row per CDR3 protein. In the table there are 260,000 or so distinct CDR3 sequences, about 12% of which are singletons. This clonotype was picked up many times. The specimen was PBMCs from the stem cell graft donor, collected from the stem cell graft. This sequence joins TRBV7-2 and TRBJ2-7, with D hard to call. This clonotype originated in a human donor who donated a stem cell graft to a child with acute lymphoblastic leukemia. CDR3 loop: CASSLVLGDEQYF. The CDR3 region has the DNA TGTGCCAGCAGCTTAGTATTGGGTGATGAGCAGTACTTC. The variable domain in full, with the rest retrieved from reference TRBV7-2 and TRBJ2-7, is GAGVSQSPSNKVTEKGKDVELRCDPISGHTALYWYRQSLGQGLEFLIYFQGNSAPDKSGLPSDRFSAERTGGSVSTLTIQRTQQEDSAVYLCASSLVLGDEQYFGPGTRLTVT.